These 17 T cell receptor beta chains were sequenced from one sample in a study of cytomegalovirus exposure and HLA in healthy donors. The PCR contained 60 Vbeta and 13 Jbeta primers. Profiling relied on immunoSEQ multiplex PCR, and the TCRdb table lists in-frame clones only, not all of them. The repertoire holds 150,000 to 200,000 clones, with roughly 80% as singletons. What was sequenced was PBMCs. The receptors shown here come from a man in his fifties or sixties in good health and CMV-seropositive.

This clone was counted only a few times. The J gene is TRBJ1-1, the V gene TRBV11-1; D not certain. V shed 4 bases and J shed 0 bases, with 9 bases lying between them. CDR1 and CDR2 from the germline V gene are SGHAT and FQDESV (reference sequence). The CDR3 runs to 14 residues. The CDR3 DNA is TGTGCCAGCAGCTCGGTCGCAATGAACACTGAAGCTTTCTTT. Translation gives CASSSVAMNTEAFF.

The chain is built from TRBV6-5 and TRBJ2-7; D perhaps matches TRBD1 (5 bases). Germline V gives CDR1 MNHEY, CDR2 SVGAGI. The CDR3 is made up of 14 amino acids. V was clipped by 6 bases and J by 5 bases, with 17 bases between them. The DNA for the CDR3 is TGTGCCAGCAGGCCCCGAAGGGGTGGGCACGAGCAGTACTTC. This encodes CASRPRRGGHEQYF.

The chain carries TRBV27 and TRBJ2-2; D gene ambiguous. Looked up from germline, CDR1 is MNHEY and CDR2 is SMNVEV (reference sequence). Trimming pared 7 bases from V and 5 bases from J, leaving 11 bases between. The CDR3 consists of 13 residues. The CDR3 loop is CASISYETGELFF. For the CDR3, the DNA is TGTGCCAGCATTAGTTATGAGACCGGGGAGCTGTTTTTT.

This chain joins TRBV4-2 and TRBJ1-2, with D possibly TRBD1 on 5 matching bases. The V gene's germline CDR1 is LGHNA and CDR2 YNFKEQ. The CDR3 runs 14 residues. Deletions cut 4 bases from V and 8 bases from J, with 17 bases between. CDR3 residues: CASSPARPGGGYTF. The CDR3 DNA reads TGTGCCAGCAGCCCGGCACGGCCGGGGGGGGGCTACACCTTC.

The CDR3 nucleotides are TGTGCCTGGAGTGCGACAGGGTCCAATCAGCCCCAGCATTTT. Its translation: CAWSATGSNQPQHF. This chain uses TRBV30 with TRBJ1-5; 7 bases align to TRBD1. Germline V CDR1 and CDR2: GTSNPN, SVGIG (reference sequence). J gave up 3 bases and V 1 base, and 3 bases lay outside the gene matches. The CDR3 runs to 14 residues.

This chain links TRBV28 with TRBJ2-7; D perhaps matches TRBD2 (6 bases). Germline-derived CDR1 and CDR2 are MDHEN and SYDVKM. Trimming removed 7 bases at V and 3 bases at J, with 16 bases between. The CDR3 loop spans 14 amino acids. The CDR3 reads CASNQIRESYEQYF. Here the CDR3 DNA reads TGTGCCAGCAATCAAATCCGGGAGAGCTACGAGCAGTACTTC.

The rearrangement joins TRBV7-2 to TRBJ1-4, with D perhaps matching TRBD1 (5 bases). Germline V CDR1 and CDR2: SGHTA, FQGNSA. V lost 0 bases to trimming and J lost 12 bases, with 8 bases between them. This CDR3 is 12 amino acids long. CDR3 sequence: CASSLAGGQLFF. For the CDR3, the DNA is TGTGCCAGCAGCTTAGCCGGGGGACAACTGTTTTTT.

The chain's CDR3 is CASSPPSGINSPLHF. DNA of the CDR3: TGTGCCAGCTCGCCCCCGTCCGGGATTAATTCACCCCTCCACTTT. The chain links TRBV18 to TRBJ1-6; no reliable D call. V dropped 6 bases and J dropped 6 bases, with 15 bases sitting between them. The CDR3 loop spans 15 amino acids. Germline CDR1 reads KGHSH; CDR2 reads LQKENI.

With regard to this clone: The same CDR3 arises from other DNA sequences in this sample as well. The rearrangement uses TRBV2 and TRBJ2-7; 7 nucleotides match TRBD1. Germline V CDR1 and CDR2: SNHLY, FYNNEI. This CDR3 region has 12 residues. The junction had 3 bases not matched to a gene; V was cut back by 7 bases and J by 3 bases. The chain's CDR3 is CASTRDSYEQYF. In DNA form, the CDR3 reads TGTGCCAGCACCAGGGACAGCTACGAGCAGTACTTC.

V is TRBV7-8 and J is TRBJ1-1, with unresolved D. Trimming cost V 2 bases and J 1 base, with 8 bases left between them. This CDR3 spans 14 amino acids. Per the germline V gene, CDR1 is SGHVS and CDR2 is FQNEAQ. CDR3 nucleotide sequence: TGTGCCAGCAGCTTAATTCGCGGGAACACTGAAGCTTTCTTT. It codes for CASSLIRGNTEAFF.

About this clone: Additional DNA sequences in this sample encode the identical CDR3. The chain recombines TRBV4-1 with TRBJ1-1; 7 bases are a match to TRBD1. This CDR3 contains 16 residues. Trimming at V came to 4 bases and at J to 1 base, leaving 9 bases not matched to a gene. Germline CDR1 is MGHRA and CDR2 is YSYEKL. CDR3 DNA sequence: TGCGCCAGCAGCCCCGTTACCGGGACAGCGAACACTGAAGCTTTCTTT. As protein: CASSPVTGTANTEAFF.

The genes are TRBV28 and TRBJ2-2, with unresolved D. The germline V gene encodes CDR1 MDHEN and CDR2 SYDVKM. The V and J ends lost 6 bases and 5 bases respectively, with 19 bases between them. The CDR3 is 16 amino acids. In nucleotides, the CDR3 is TGTGCCAGCAGCCCCATCAATTACACCCCAACCGGGGAGCTGTTTTTT. Its protein product is CASSPINYTPTGELFF.

Notes on this clone: The junction and the germline gene differ at one end; a read error may be behind it. The chain joins TRBV7-2 to TRBJ2-7, with a possible D match to TRBD2 (6 bases). The CDR3 is made up of 15 amino acids. Germline assignment: CDR1 SGHTA and CDR2 FQGNSA. CDR3 in DNA: TGTGCCAGCAGCTTGGGGCTAGCGCCGATGTACGAGCGGTACTTC. Its translation is CASSLGLAPMYERYF.

Worth noting for this clone: The junction departs from the called germline gene at one end, perhaps through a read error. The chain employs TRBV7-7 and TRBJ2-1, with 9 bases matching TRBD2. The germline CDR1 and CDR2 sequences are SSHAT and FNYEAQ (reference sequence). The CDR3 runs to 14 residues. CDR3 DNA: TGTGCTAGCAGCGTATCTAGCGGGATAGGTGAGCAGTTCTTC. Protein: CASSVSSGIGEQFF.

The table lists this clone with a few counts. The CDR3 region is CASSPVGHEQFF. The CDR3 region has the DNA TGTGCCAGCAGCCCCGTGGGCCATGAGCAGTTCTTC. The chain uses TRBV6-6 and TRBJ2-1, with D unclear. In germline, CDR1 is MNHNY, CDR2 SVGAGI (reference sequence). The CDR3 is 12 amino acids. Trimming stripped 6 bases from V and 8 bases from J, with 11 bases between.

The chain is built from TRBV20-1 and TRBJ2-7; D gene unclear. Germline CDR1 is DFQATT and CDR2 is SNEGSKA (reference sequence). The CDR3 consists of 11 residues. V lost 4 bases, J lost 2 bases, and 6 bases lay in between. Here the CDR3 DNA reads TGCAGTGCTACCGGTCCCTACGAGCAGTACTTC. Encoded protein: CSATGPYEQYF.

The chain uses TRBV27 and TRBJ1-5; D is unresolved. Between the trimmed V and J ends, which lost 3 bases and 4 bases, there was a span of 7 bases. The germline gives CDR1 MNHEY, CDR2 SMNVEV (reference sequence). The length of the CDR3 is 13 residues. DNA for the CDR3: TGTGCCAGCAGTTTTCAAATGAATCAGCCCCAGCATTTT. Protein sequence: CASSFQMNQPQHF.